The clone carrying this T cell receptor (beta chain) was recorded a few times. TCRdb recomputed calls from the RT-PCR reads with MiXCR, one row per CDR3 protein. In the table there are more than 600,000 distinct CDR3 sequences, approximately 14% of which are singletons. V shed 7 bases and J shed 5 bases, with 9 bases lying between them. The V gene's germline CDR1 is SNHLY and CDR2 FYNNEI. The CDR3 totals 13 residues. The rearrangement links TRBV2 to TRBJ1-6; D gene ambiguous. The source material was memory CD4+ T cells from blood. The receptor was derived from a female donor in good health, serving as a healthy control. The CDR3, as DNA: TGTGCCAGCACCGGAAACCATAATTCACCCCTCCACTTT. Translation gives CASTGNHNSPLHF.